This T cell receptor (beta chain) was identified in a study of blood T cell repertoires in COVID-19. At the level of the study: The cDNA or gDNA used as material had been derived from T cells, B-cell-depleted T cells, or PBMCs.

The table came from immunoSEQ multiplex PCR; TCRdb's copy has only in-frame clones and leaves some out. The table includes more than 150,000 clones, 70% to 90% detected once. Only a few counts were recorded for this clone. This CDR3 contains 16 residues. The germline V gene encodes CDR1 SGHRS and CDR2 YFSETQ. Germline trimming cut 4 bases from V and 5 bases from J; bases unmatched to any gene: 13. The TCR was taken from a man aged 65-85 years with active or convalescent COVID-19. Specimen: peripheral blood. This chain links TRBV5-1 with TRBJ2-7; TRBD2 aligns across 9 bases. The CDR3 sequence: CASSVTTAGGRHEQYF. The DNA of the CDR3 is TGCGCCAGCAGCGTGACCACGGCGGGAGGGCGTCACGAGCAGTACTTC.